The 19 T cell receptor beta chains reported below all come from one sample, sequenced in a study of CD4 T cells in relation to SARS-CoV-2 and coronaviruses. Profiled with immunoSEQ multiplex PCR; TCRdb holds only in-frame clones, not every one. Of about 36,000 clones listed, 77% are singletons. Their antigens remain unidentified. The sequencing input was memory CD4+ T cells from PBMCs, cultured in vitro. The receptors derive from an adult with COVID-19.

A note on this clone: An end of the junction differs from the germline gene, which may be a read error. The chain links TRBV29-1 to TRBJ2-7, with D maybe TRBD2 (6 bases). Germline lookup yields CDR1 SQVTM and CDR2 ANQGSEA. CDR3 length: 11 residues. The CDR3 reads CSVVTSKAWCF. For the CDR3, the DNA is TGCAGCGTTGTAACTAGCAAGGCTTGGTGCTTC.

As concerns this clone: The identical CDR3 is also encoded by other nucleotide sequences in the sample. CDR3 bases: TGTGCCTGGAGTGTACTAGCGGGGAACACCGGGGAGCTGTTTTTT. Translation gives CAWSVLAGNTGELFF. J is TRBJ2-2 and V is TRBV30, with 9 bases aligning to TRBD2. Per germline, CDR1 GTSNPN and CDR2 SVGIG (reference sequence). The CDR3 has 15 amino acids. The trim removed 0 bases at V and 1 base at J, leaving 0 bases unmatched.

The rearrangement joins TRBV2 to TRBJ2-2; TRBD2 might be the D (5 bases). In germline, CDR1 is SNHLY, CDR2 FYNNEI. This CDR3 is 13 amino acids long. V dropped 5 bases and J dropped 4 bases, with 8 bases sitting between them. The CDR3 sequence is CASSTLGTGELFF. The CDR3 DNA sequence: TGTGCCAGCAGTACACTAGGCACCGGGGAGCTGTTTTTT.

The chain links TRBV27 to TRBJ2-1, with 8 bases identical to TRBD2. J lost 6 bases, V lost 7 bases, and 11 bases had no gene match. The germline V gene encodes CDR1 MNHEY and CDR2 SMNVEV (reference sequence). This CDR3 contains 15 residues. Here the CDR3 DNA reads TGTGCCAGCAAAACGGGAGGGTCCTGGCTCAATGAGCAGTTCTTC. Residues: CASKTGGSWLNEQFF.

Here the CDR3 DNA reads TGTGCCAGCAGTTTTCAAGGGTCACCTAACTACGAGCAGTACTTC. The encoded protein is CASSFQGSPNYEQYF. The chain is built from TRBV28 and TRBJ2-7; no clear D gene. V gave up 3 bases and J gave up 3 bases, with 15 bases separating them. The germline CDR1 and CDR2 sequences are MDHEN and SYDVKM. This CDR3 contains 15 residues.

The CDR3 DNA is TGTGCCAGCAGTTTAAGGGGGTCAGGGGTGCGGTCACCCCTCCACTTT. Residues: CASSLRGSGVRSPLHF. The chain carries TRBV28 and TRBJ1-6, with a tentative D call TRBD1 (6 bases). V was trimmed by 2 bases and J by 10 bases, leaving 18 bases between them. In germline, CDR1 is MDHEN, CDR2 SYDVKM. The CDR3 has 16 amino acids.

This clone was counted a single time. This chain links TRBV4-2 with TRBJ1-4; D not resolved. The CDR3 length is 14 residues. The V and J ends lost 1 base and 8 bases respectively, with 11 bases between them. In germline, CDR1 is LGHNA, CDR2 YNFKEQ. The CDR3 is CASSQGGLREKLFF. DNA for the CDR3: TGTGCCAGCAGCCAAGGGGGTTTGAGAGAAAAACTGTTTTTT.

The CDR3 DNA reads as TGCGCCAGCAGCCCAGATCATGTGTTAGCAGCTTTCTTT. It encodes CASSPDHVLAAFF. J is TRBJ1-1 and V is TRBV5-1; D is undetermined. V gave up 4 bases and J gave up 10 bases, with 17 bases separating them. There are 13 residues in the CDR3. CDR1 is SGHRS and CDR2 is YFSETQ in the germline V gene.

The chain couples TRBV3-1 (or the pseudogene TRBV3-2) to TRBJ2-7; 9 bases fit TRBD1. V lost 5 bases, J lost 7 bases, and 9 bases stayed unmatched. The CDR3 extends over 14 amino acids. In germline, CDR1 is LGHDT, CDR2 YNNKEL (reference sequence). Here the CDR3 DNA reads TGTGCCAGCAGCGTGGAACAGGGGGCACAAGAGCAGTACTTC. It yields the protein CASSVEQGAQEQYF.

V is TRBV28 and J is TRBJ2-3; 12 bases map to TRBD2. Germline CDR1 and CDR2: MDHEN and SYDVKM. This CDR3 is 20 amino acids long. With 3 bases clipped from V and 4 bases from J, the junction kept 17 bases outside the gene matches. CDR3: CASSFQRLLAGGLPSDTQYF. As DNA, the CDR3 is TGTGCCAGCAGTTTCCAACGACTTCTAGCGGGAGGGCTCCCCTCAGATACGCAGTATTTT.

In this sample, this clone turned up a few times. The chain combines TRBV12-5 with TRBJ2-1, with TRBD2 matching 7 bases. The CDR3 runs 15 residues. Looked up from germline, CDR1 is LGHNT and CDR2 is FRNRAP. Trimming took 4 bases from V and 1 from J; bases not matched to a gene: 4. Written as DNA, the CDR3 is TGTGCTAGTGGTTCCAGCGGGACTTCCTACAATGAGCAGTTCTTC. As protein: CASGSSGTSYNEQFF.

This rearrangement joins TRBV12-3 or TRBV12-4 to TRBJ2-2; unclear D gene. V shed 6 bases and J shed 4 bases, with 6 bases lying between them. The CDR3 sequence is 12 residues long. As DNA, the CDR3 is TGTGCCAGCAGCTTAATCACCGGGGAGCTGTTTTTT. It encodes CASSLITGELFF.

The chain uses TRBV30 and TRBJ1-5; D unclear. The germline V gene encodes CDR1 GTSNPN and CDR2 SVGIG (reference sequence). CDR3 length: 14 residues. V lost 0 bases and J 5 bases, leaving 11 bases between the germline ends. The CDR3 loop is CAWSVGIKDQPQHF. The DNA for the CDR3 is TGTGCCTGGAGTGTAGGGATTAAGGATCAGCCCCAGCATTTT.

This clone was observed a handful of times. The gene calls are TRBV7-6 and TRBJ2-1; TRBD2 aligns across 9 bases. Germline V lookup: CDR1 SGHVS, CDR2 FNYEAQ. The length of the CDR3 is 19 residues. After removal of 0 bases from V and 7 bases from J, the junction contained 16 bases not matched to a gene. The CDR3 here is CASSLARRNGGRGLNEQFF. The DNA of the CDR3 is TGTGCCAGCAGCTTAGCCAGGCGGAATGGCGGGAGGGGTTTGAATGAGCAGTTCTTC.

This chain uses TRBV6-4 with TRBJ2-1; 8 nucleotides align to TRBD2. V trimming: 3 bases; J trimming: 4 bases; junction bases outside the gene matches: 2. CDR1 and CDR2 from the germline V gene are MRHNA and SNTAGT. CDR3 length: 14 residues. DNA of the CDR3: TGTGCCAGCAGTGAGGCTAGCGGGTACAATGAGCAGTTCTTC. It translates to CASSEASGYNEQFF.

DNA of the CDR3: TGCGCCAGCAGCTTCAGGGGGGGCGCCTTCATGGGTTATGGCTACACCTTC. It translates to CASSFRGGAFMGYGYTF. The chain couples TRBV5-1 to TRBJ1-2, with 7 positions matching TRBD1. Germline values: CDR1 SGHRS, CDR2 YFSETQ. V shed 2 bases and J 5 bases; nucleotides not matched to a gene: 15. This CDR3 region has 17 residues.

The V gene is TRBV6-2 or TRBV6-3, the J gene TRBJ1-2; 9 bases match TRBD1. V lost 2 bases and J lost 8; bases outside the gene matches: 9. Germline V gene lookup returns CDR1 MNHEY and CDR2 SVGEGT. This CDR3 spans 15 amino acids. CDR3 nucleotide sequence: TGTGCCAGCAGTTACCCACTCCGGGACAGGGCCGGCTACACCTTC. Translation: CASSYPLRDRAGYTF.

The chain links TRBV18 to TRBJ2-2; TRBD1 is a possible D gene (5 bases). Per the germline V gene, CDR1 is KGHSH and CDR2 is LQKENI. The V and J ends lost 0 bases and 4 bases respectively, with 6 bases between them. The CDR3 loop spans 14 amino acids. The CDR3 reads CASSPPTGTGELFF. CDR3 nucleotides: TGTGCCAGCTCACCACCAACAGGCACCGGGGAGCTGTTTTTT.

The chain couples TRBV4-1 to TRBJ2-5; 7 bases agree with TRBD2. The CDR3 is made up of 16 amino acids. V lost 1 base and J lost 0; bases outside the gene matches: 5. The germline gives CDR1 MGHRA, CDR2 YSYEKL. The CDR3 region has the DNA TGCGCCAGCAGCCAAGGCCACACTAGCGACCAAGAGACCCAGTACTTC. Translating it yields CASSQGHTSDQETQYF.